Following are 27 T cell receptor beta chains from one sample sequenced in a study of T cells in Graves' hyperthyroidism and ophthalmopathy. Template material for amplifying TCR beta CDR3 regions consisted of RNA transcripts. Primed by the HTBI set, a first-round RT-PCR was run on the TCR CDR3. TCRdb reanalysed the multiplex PCR reads using MiXCR and keeps one entry per CDR3 protein. Among around 570,000 distinct CDR3 sequences listed, approximately 20% were seen once. The specimen sequenced was blood. These receptors all come from a man aged 40-50 years with Graves' ophthalmopathy.

This chain connects TRBV6-1 to TRBJ1-2; D ambiguous. Trimming shortened V by 6 bases and J by 2 bases, and 13 bases separated the two germline ends. This CDR3 spans 14 amino acids. Germline-derived CDR1 and CDR2 are MNHNS and SASEGT. The DNA for the CDR3 is TGTGCCAGCAGCCCTTTGGGCAGAAACTATGGCTACACCTTC. Translating it yields CASSPLGRNYGYTF.

A remark on this clonotype: A read error is possible here, since a much larger clone lies one base away. The chain carries TRBV11-2 and TRBJ2-7; tentatively, D is TRBD1 (6 bases). The J call may not be correct, given that the DNA end is closer to TRBJ2-1. This CDR3 comprises 14 residues. Germline-derived CDR1 and CDR2 are SGHAT and FQNNGV. CDR3 nucleotides: TGTGCCAGCAGCCCCCAGGGGCCCTCCTACGAGCAGTTCTTC. This sequence encodes CASSPQGPSYEQFF.

This clonotype was observed a handful of times. The chain employs TRBV7-2 and TRBJ1-1; D is unresolved. Trimming left V 5 bases short and J 7 bases short, with 11 bases between. The CDR3 has 12 residues. The germline CDR1 and CDR2 sequences are SGHTA and FQGNSA. CDR3 sequence: CASSPQNIEAFF. In DNA form, the CDR3 reads TGTGCCAGCAGCCCCCAAAATATTGAAGCTTTCTTT.

This clonotype was picked up many times. The gene calls are TRBV7-3 and TRBJ2-1; 12 bases agree with TRBD2. J gave up 13 bases and V 6 bases, and 7 bases lay outside the gene matches. The germline V gene has CDR1 SGHTA and CDR2 FQGTGA. The CDR3 runs to 13 residues. This CDR3 is CASSPSGGGRQFF. The DNA for the CDR3 is TGTGCCAGCAGTCCTAGCGGGGGGGGCCGACAGTTCTTC.

This clonotype was recorded at least ten times. J is TRBJ2-7 and V is TRBV12-3 or TRBV12-4; no clear D. The CDR3 sequence is 14 residues long. Trimming took 3 bases from V and 0 from J, leaving 9 bases between them. The CDR3 loop is CASSLWVSSYEQYF. Written as DNA, the CDR3 is TGTGCCAGCAGTTTGTGGGTTAGCTCCTACGAGCAGTACTTC.

Many counts were recorded for this clonotype. V is TRBV11-2 and J is TRBJ2-7, with a possible D match to TRBD2 (5 bases). This CDR3 has 14 residues. Trimming pared 2 bases from V and 5 bases from J, leaving 13 bases between. Germline V gene sequence: CDR1 SGHAT, CDR2 FQNNGV. Written as DNA, the CDR3 is TGTGCCAGCAGCTTAAGGGCAGGAGGAGACGAGCAGTACTTC. Amino acids: CASSLRAGGDEQYF.

This clonotype was found many times. The chain uses TRBV7-2 and TRBJ2-2, with unresolved D. There are 12 residues in the CDR3. Trimming cost V 5 bases and J 6 bases, with 7 bases left between them. The V gene's germline CDR1 is SGHTA and CDR2 FQGNSA. For the CDR3, the DNA is TGTGCCAGCAGCCATCCTGCCGGGGAGCTGTTTTTT. Translation: CASSHPAGELFF.

The V call is TRBV14, the J call TRBJ1-2; D uncertain. Trimming took off 0 bases at V and 4 bases at J, with 18 bases between the two ends. The CDR3 runs 17 residues. Germline assignment: CDR1 SGHDN and CDR2 FVKESK. The CDR3 spells CASSQDLLRETSYGYTF. For the CDR3, the DNA is TGTGCCAGCAGCCAAGATCTCTTGCGAGAGACCTCCTATGGCTACACCTTC.

This clonotype was found many times. The gene calls are TRBV6-2 or TRBV6-3 and TRBJ2-7, with D hard to call. Trimming cost V 2 bases and J 6 bases, with 8 bases left between them. Germline assignment: CDR1 MNHEY and CDR2 SVGEGT. There are 12 residues in the CDR3. The CDR3 loop reads CASSYGLGEQYF. CDR3 DNA sequence: TGTGCCAGCAGTTACGGTCTTGGCGAGCAGTACTTC.

A few counts support this clonotype. The chain combines TRBV3-1 with TRBJ1-1; the D is unclear. This CDR3 has 12 amino acids. The germline V and J ends were trimmed by 2 bases and 8 bases, with 9 bases remaining between them. Germline CDR1 is LGHDT and CDR2 is YNNKEL (reference sequence). CDR3 region: CASSQNGLEAFF. Written as DNA, the CDR3 is TGTGCCAGCAGCCAAAACGGACTGGAAGCTTTCTTT. Complete variable domain (other parts from reference TRBV3-1 and TRBJ1-1): DTAVSQTPKYLVTQMGNDKSIKCEQNLGHDTMYWYKQDSKKFLKIMFSYNNKELIINETVPNRFSPKSPDKAHLNLHINSLELGDSAVYFCASSQNGLEAFFGQGTRLTVV.

This clonotype has just a few counts. The gene calls are TRBV9 and TRBJ2-5; 10 bases line up with TRBD2. The CDR3 length is 15 residues. The V gene end was trimmed by 4 bases and the J gene end by 5 bases; junction bases not matched to a gene: 8. Germline CDR1 SGDLS, CDR2 YYNGEE. The DNA for the CDR3 is TGTGCCAGCAGCACGGCTAGCGGGGGCGGGGAGACCCAGTACTTC. This translates into CASSTASGGGETQYF.

This clonotype was detected many times. The rearrangement uses TRBV12-3 or TRBV12-4 and TRBJ2-3; the D gene could be TRBD1 or TRBD2 (6 bases each). Trimming removed 2 bases at V and 4 bases at J, with 13 bases between. The CDR3 has 15 residues. As DNA, the CDR3 is TGTGCCAGCAGTTTAAGGGGGGCTAGCGCAGATACGCAGTATTTT. This codes for CASSLRGASADTQYF.

In this sample, this clonotype turned up a few times. CDR3 region: CASSLETNYGYTF. The CDR3 nucleotides read TGCGCCAGCAGCTTGGAGACTAACTATGGCTACACCTTC. V and J are TRBV5-1 and TRBJ1-2; no clear D. Trimming shortened V by 0 bases and J by 0 bases, and 3 bases separated the two germline ends. Germline CDR1 is SGHRS and CDR2 is YFSETQ. The CDR3 length is 13 residues.

The rearrangement uses TRBV28 and TRBJ2-7; D not certain. Trimming took 3 bases from V and 6 from J, leaving 21 bases between them. The V gene's germline CDR1 is MDHEN and CDR2 SYDVKM. This CDR3 contains 16 residues. The CDR3 DNA is TGTGCCAGCAGTTTCCCCCGGGTCACAGCCGCCCTCGAGCAGTACTTC. Its translation: CASSFPRVTAALEQYF.

This chain connects TRBV5-4 to TRBJ2-3; the D call may be TRBD1 or TRBD2 (5 bases each). The CDR3 totals 15 residues. The V and J ends lost 1 base and 3 bases respectively, with 12 bases between them. Germline CDR1 reads SGHNT; CDR2 reads YYREEE (reference sequence). For the CDR3, the DNA is TGTGCCAGCAGCTTGCCGGGGCCCGGGACAGATACGCAGTATTTT. It yields the protein CASSLPGPGTDTQYF.

V is TRBV25-1 and J is TRBJ2-5, with D uncertain. The CDR3 is made up of 15 amino acids. The V and J ends lost 3 bases and 1 base respectively, with 12 bases between them. Germline-derived CDR1 and CDR2 are MGHDK and SYGVNS. The CDR3 sequence is CASSELRRLQETQYF. The CDR3 DNA sequence: TGTGCCAGCAGTGAGTTGAGGCGGCTCCAAGAGACCCAGTACTTC.

The chain links TRBV9 to TRBJ1-6; the D is unclear. This CDR3 has 17 residues. The V gene's germline CDR1 is SGDLS and CDR2 YYNGEE. Trimming removed 0 bases at V and 4 bases at J, with 14 bases between. CDR3 nucleotide sequence: TGTGCCAGCAGCGTAGAGATATCGCCCAAATATAATTCACCCCTCCACTTT. Amino acids: CASSVEISPKYNSPLHF.

V usage is TRBV7-2 and J usage is TRBJ2-6; no clear D. The CDR3 runs 13 residues. The germline gives CDR1 SGHTA, CDR2 FQGNSA. Trimming removed 11 bases from V and 2 bases from J, with 10 bases in between. The CDR3 nucleotides are TGTGCCGCAAACGGAGCTGGGGCCAACGTCCTGACTTTC. It is translated as CAANGAGANVLTF.

This clonotype was counted a few times. This chain links TRBV5-1 with TRBJ2-1; D is uncertain. The V end lost 4 bases, the J end lost 5 bases, and 25 bases lay between the germline ends. CDR1 is SGHRS, CDR2 YFSETQ, per germline. The CDR3 length is 18 residues. This CDR3 reads CASSAQPIAWISHNEQFF. The CDR3 bases are TGCGCCAGCAGCGCCCAACCAATAGCCTGGATAAGCCACAATGAGCAGTTCTTC.

The genes are TRBV7-9 and TRBJ2-7; perhaps TRBD2 as D (6 bases). Trimming took 6 bases from V and 3 from J, leaving 9 bases between them. There are 12 residues in the CDR3. Germline lookup yields CDR1 SEHNR and CDR2 FQNEAQ (reference sequence). The CDR3 loop is CASRREDYEQYF. For the CDR3, the DNA is TGTGCCAGCAGGAGGGAGGACTACGAGCAGTACTTC.

This clonotype was seen at least ten times. This chain connects TRBV11-1 to TRBJ2-3; weak D call: TRBD2 (5 bases). Germline V gives CDR1 SGHAT, CDR2 FQDESV (reference sequence). The CDR3 sequence is 15 residues long. The V end lost 5 bases, the J end lost 4 bases, and 16 bases lay between the germline ends. The CDR3: CASSPGNRGADTQYF. Here the CDR3 DNA reads TGTGCCAGCAGCCCCGGCAATCGGGGTGCAGATACGCAGTATTTT.

This clonotype has a handful of counts. The chain links TRBV6-1 to TRBJ1-1; tentatively, D is TRBD1 (6 bases). Between the trimmed V and J ends, which lost 2 bases and 4 bases, there was a span of 11 bases. Germline assignment: CDR1 MNHNS and CDR2 SASEGT. The CDR3 is 14 amino acids. CDR3: CASSERGVFTEAFF. For the CDR3, the DNA is TGTGCCAGCAGTGAAAGGGGGGTTTTCACTGAAGCTTTCTTT.

CDR3 nucleotide sequence: TGTGCCAGTAGTTTTTCAGGGGATGGCTACACCTTC. Its translation: CASSFSGDGYTF. This rearrangement joins TRBV19 to TRBJ1-2; D may be TRBD1 (6 bases). Trimming took off 5 bases at V and 6 bases at J, with 10 bases between the two ends. The CDR3 runs 12 residues. Germline assignment: CDR1 LNHDA and CDR2 SQIVND (reference sequence).

V is TRBV5-1 and J is TRBJ2-7; 16 positions match TRBD2. The germline V gene encodes CDR1 SGHRS and CDR2 YFSETQ. This CDR3 spans 18 amino acids. With 4 bases clipped from V and 0 bases from J, the junction kept 7 bases outside the gene matches. The CDR3, as DNA: TGCGCCAGCAGCGCCGGGACTAGCGGGAGGGGCGGCTCCTACGAGCAGTACTTC. This sequence encodes CASSAGTSGRGGSYEQYF.

CDR3 sequence: CASSLGAGNEKLFF. The DNA for the CDR3 is TGTGCCAGCAGCTTGGGCGCGGGCAATGAAAAACTGTTTTTT. This chain uses TRBV5-6 with TRBJ1-4; D unresolved. V lost 0 bases and J 5 bases, leaving 8 bases between the germline ends. In germline, CDR1 is SGHDT, CDR2 YYEEEE. This CDR3 comprises 14 residues.

This clonotype came up a few times. V and J are TRBV5-1 and TRBJ2-7; 13 bases match TRBD2. Germline V CDR1 and CDR2: SGHRS, YFSETQ. This CDR3 has 16 amino acids. V dropped 2 bases and J dropped 1; count of bases not matched to a gene: 3. Here the CDR3 DNA reads TGCGCCAGCAGCTTACCGGGACTAGCGGGGTCCTACGAGCAGTACTTC. This translates into CASSLPGLAGSYEQYF.

This clonotype was seen at least ten times. V is TRBV28 and J is TRBJ2-7, with 7 bases that match TRBD2. The CDR3 is made up of 16 amino acids. Germline-derived CDR1 and CDR2 are MDHEN and SYDVKM. J gave up 1 base and V 1 base, and 7 bases lay outside the gene matches. The CDR3 coding sequence is TGTGCCAGCAGTTTATCGGGGAGGGCCGGGTCCTACGAGCAGTACTTC. It is translated as CASSLSGRAGSYEQYF.